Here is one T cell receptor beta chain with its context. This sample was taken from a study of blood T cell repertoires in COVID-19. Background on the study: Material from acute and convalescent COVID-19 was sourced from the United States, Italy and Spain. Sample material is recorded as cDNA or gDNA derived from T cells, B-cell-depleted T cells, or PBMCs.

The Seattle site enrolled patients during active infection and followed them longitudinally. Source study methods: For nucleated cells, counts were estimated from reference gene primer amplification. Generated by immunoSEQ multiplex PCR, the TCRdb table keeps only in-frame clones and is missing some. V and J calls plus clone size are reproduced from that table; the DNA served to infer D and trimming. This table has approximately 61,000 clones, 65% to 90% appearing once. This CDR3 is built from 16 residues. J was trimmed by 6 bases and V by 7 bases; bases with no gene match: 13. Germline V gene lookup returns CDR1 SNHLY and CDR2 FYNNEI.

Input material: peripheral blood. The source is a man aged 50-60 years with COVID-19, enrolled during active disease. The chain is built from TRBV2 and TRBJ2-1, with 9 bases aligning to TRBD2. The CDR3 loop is CASNRLGREGSNEQFF. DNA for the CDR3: TGTGCCAGCAATCGATTGGGGCGGGAGGGGAGCAATGAGCAGTTCTTC.